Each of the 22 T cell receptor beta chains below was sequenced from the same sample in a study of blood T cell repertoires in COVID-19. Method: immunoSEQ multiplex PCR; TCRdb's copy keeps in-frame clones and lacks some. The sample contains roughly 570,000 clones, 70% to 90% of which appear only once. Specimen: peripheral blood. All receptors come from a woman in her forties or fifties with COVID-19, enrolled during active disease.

In DNA, the CDR3 is TGTGCCTGGAGTGTGAATAGCGCACCCCTCCACTTT. Translating it yields CAWSVNSAPLHF. The chain is built from TRBV30 and TRBJ1-6; unclear D gene. Per the germline V gene, CDR1 is GTSNPN and CDR2 is SVGIG (reference sequence). The CDR3 spans 12 residues. V shed 0 bases and J shed 11 bases, with 8 bases lying between them. Supplemented by reference TRBV30 and TRBJ1-6, the full variable domain reads SQTIHQWPATLVQPVGSPLSLECTVEGTSNPNLYWYRQAAGRGLQLLFYSVGIGQISSEVPQNLSASRPQDRQFILSSKKLLLSDSGFYLCAWSVNSAPLHFGNGTRLTVT.

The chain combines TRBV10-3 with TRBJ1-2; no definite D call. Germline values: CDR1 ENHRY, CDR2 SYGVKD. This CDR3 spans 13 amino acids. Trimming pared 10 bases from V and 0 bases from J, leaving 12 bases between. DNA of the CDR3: TGTGCCACGCACACCGAAGCTAACTATGGCTACACCTTC. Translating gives CATHTEANYGYTF.

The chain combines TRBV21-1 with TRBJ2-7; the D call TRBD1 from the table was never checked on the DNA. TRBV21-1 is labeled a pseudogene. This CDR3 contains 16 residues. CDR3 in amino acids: CASSARNRGLSYEQYF. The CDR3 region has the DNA TGTGCCAGCAGCGCCCGAAACAGGGGACTCTCCTACGAGCAGTACTTC.

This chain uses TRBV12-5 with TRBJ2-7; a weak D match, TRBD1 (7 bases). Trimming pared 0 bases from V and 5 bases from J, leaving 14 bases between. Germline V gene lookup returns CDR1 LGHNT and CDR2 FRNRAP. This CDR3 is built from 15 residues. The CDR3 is CASGLVTGRLHEQYF. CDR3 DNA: TGTGCTAGTGGTTTGGTGACAGGGAGGTTACACGAGCAGTACTTC. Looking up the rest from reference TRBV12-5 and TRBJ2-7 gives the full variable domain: DARVTQTPRHKVTEMGQEVTMRCQPILGHNTVFWYRQTMMQGLELLAYFRNRAPLDDSGMPKDRFSAEMPDATLATLKIQPSEPRDSAVYFCASGLVTGRLHEQYFGPGTRLTVT.

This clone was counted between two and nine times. CDR3 nucleotides: TGTGCCAGCAGCCAAAGCGCATTCGGAAACACCATATATTTT. Its protein is CASSQSAFGNTIYF. The chain carries TRBV5-4 and TRBJ1-3; D remains ambiguous. Germline V gene sequence: CDR1 SGHNT, CDR2 YYREEE (reference sequence). The CDR3 loop spans 14 amino acids. V was trimmed by 4 bases and J by 4 bases, leaving 12 bases between them.

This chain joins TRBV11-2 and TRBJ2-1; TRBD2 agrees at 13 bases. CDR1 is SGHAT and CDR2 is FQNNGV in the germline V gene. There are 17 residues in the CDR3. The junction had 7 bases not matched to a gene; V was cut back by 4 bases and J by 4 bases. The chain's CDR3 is CASSSPTSGGPYNEQFF. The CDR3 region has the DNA TGTGCCAGCAGCTCGCCGACTAGCGGGGGGCCGTACAATGAGCAGTTCTTC.

The CDR3 DNA reads as TGTGCCAGCAGTTTATTACAGGGGCAGGCCCATGAAGCTTTCTTT. Encoded protein: CASSLLQGQAHEAFF. The gene calls are TRBV28 and TRBJ1-1, with 7 bases that match TRBD1. V dropped 1 base and J dropped 7; count of bases not matched to a gene: 9. The CDR3 totals 15 residues. The germline CDR1 and CDR2 sequences are MDHEN and SYDVKM.

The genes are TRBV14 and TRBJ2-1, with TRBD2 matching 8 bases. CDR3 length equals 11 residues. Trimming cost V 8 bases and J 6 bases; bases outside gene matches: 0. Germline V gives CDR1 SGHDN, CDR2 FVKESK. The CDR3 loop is CASREGNEQFF. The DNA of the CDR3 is TGTGCCAGCCGGGAGGGCAATGAGCAGTTCTTC.

The CDR3 reads CASSTTPDTYEQYF. CDR3 nucleotide sequence: TGCGCCAGCAGCACCACACCGGACACCTACGAGCAGTACTTC. J is TRBJ2-7 and V is TRBV5-1; maybe TRBD1 (5 bases). The germline V and J ends were trimmed by 4 bases and 2 bases, with 13 bases remaining between them. Germline assignment: CDR1 SGHRS and CDR2 YFSETQ. CDR3 length: 14 amino acids.

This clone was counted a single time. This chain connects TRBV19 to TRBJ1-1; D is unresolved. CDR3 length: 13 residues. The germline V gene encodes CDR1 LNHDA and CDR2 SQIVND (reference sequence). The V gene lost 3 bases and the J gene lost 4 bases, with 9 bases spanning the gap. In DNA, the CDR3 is TGTGCCAGTAGTATGCGCCGCGGCACTGAAGCTTTCTTT. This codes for CASSMRRGTEAFF.

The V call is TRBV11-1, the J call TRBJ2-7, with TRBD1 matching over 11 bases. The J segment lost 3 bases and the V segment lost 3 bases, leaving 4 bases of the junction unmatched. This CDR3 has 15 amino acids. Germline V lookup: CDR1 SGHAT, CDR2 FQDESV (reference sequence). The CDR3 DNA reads TGTGCCAGCAGCTTTGTGGGGACAGGGGGCTACGAGCAGTACTTC. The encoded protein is CASSFVGTGGYEQYF.

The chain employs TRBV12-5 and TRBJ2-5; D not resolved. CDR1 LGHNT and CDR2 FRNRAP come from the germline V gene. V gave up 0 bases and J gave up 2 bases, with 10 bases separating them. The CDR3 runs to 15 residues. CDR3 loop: CASGLVLGQQETQYF. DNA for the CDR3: TGTGCTAGTGGTTTGGTACTGGGCCAGCAAGAGACCCAGTACTTC.

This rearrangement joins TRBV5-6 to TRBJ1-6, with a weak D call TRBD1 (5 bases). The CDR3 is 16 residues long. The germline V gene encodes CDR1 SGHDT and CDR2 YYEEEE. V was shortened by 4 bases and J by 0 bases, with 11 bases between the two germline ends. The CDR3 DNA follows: TGTGCCAGCAGCCGATCCAGGGTCTCCTATAATTCACCCCTCCACTTT. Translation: CASSRSRVSYNSPLHF.

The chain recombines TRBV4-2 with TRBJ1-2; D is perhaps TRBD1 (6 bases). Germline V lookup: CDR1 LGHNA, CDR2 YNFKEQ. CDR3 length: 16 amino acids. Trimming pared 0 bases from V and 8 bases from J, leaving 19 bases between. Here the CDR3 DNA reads TGTGCCAGCAGCCAAGAGAGGGCCAGGGGATCAGGCGGCTACACCTTC. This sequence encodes CASSQERARGSGGYTF.

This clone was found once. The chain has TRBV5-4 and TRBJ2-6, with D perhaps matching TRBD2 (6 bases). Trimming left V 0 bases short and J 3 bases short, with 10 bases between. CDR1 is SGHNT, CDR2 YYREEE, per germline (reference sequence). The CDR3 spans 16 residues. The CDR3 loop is CASSLESRGGANVLTF. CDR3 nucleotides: TGTGCCAGCAGCTTGGAGTCGCGGGGTGGGGCCAACGTCCTGACTTTC.

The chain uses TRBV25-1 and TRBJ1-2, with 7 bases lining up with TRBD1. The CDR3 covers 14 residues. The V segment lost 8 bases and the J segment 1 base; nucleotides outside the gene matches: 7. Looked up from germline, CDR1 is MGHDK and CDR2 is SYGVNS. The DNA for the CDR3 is TGTGCCAGCTCCGGACAGGTCTATAACTATGGCTACACCTTC. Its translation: CASSGQVYNYGYTF.

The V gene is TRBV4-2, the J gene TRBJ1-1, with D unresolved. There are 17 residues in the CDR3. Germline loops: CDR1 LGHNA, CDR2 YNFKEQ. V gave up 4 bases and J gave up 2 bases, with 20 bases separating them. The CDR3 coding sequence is TGTGCCAGCAGCCCTTACGCCCTTTTAGCGCCTAACACTGAAGCTTTCTTT. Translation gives CASSPYALLAPNTEAFF.

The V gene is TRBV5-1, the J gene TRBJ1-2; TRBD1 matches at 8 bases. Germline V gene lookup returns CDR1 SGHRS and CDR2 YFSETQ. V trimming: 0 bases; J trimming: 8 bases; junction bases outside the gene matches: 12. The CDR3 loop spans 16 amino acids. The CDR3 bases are TGCGCCAGCAGCTTGGCCGCGACAGGGGAGGTTAAGGGCTACACCTTC. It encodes CASSLAATGEVKGYTF. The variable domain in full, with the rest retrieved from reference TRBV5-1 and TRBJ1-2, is KAGVTQTPRYLIKTRGQQVTLSCSPISGHRSVSWYQQTPGQGLQFLFEYFSETQRNKGNFPGRFSGRQFSNSRSEMNVSTLELGDSALYLCASSLAATGEVKGYTFGSGTRLTVV.

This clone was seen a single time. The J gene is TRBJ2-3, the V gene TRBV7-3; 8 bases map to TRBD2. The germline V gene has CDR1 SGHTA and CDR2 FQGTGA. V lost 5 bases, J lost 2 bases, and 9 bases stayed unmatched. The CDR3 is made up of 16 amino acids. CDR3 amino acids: CASSPRERGYTDTQYF. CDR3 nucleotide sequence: TGTGCCAGCAGCCCCAGGGAGCGGGGGTACACAGATACGCAGTATTTT.

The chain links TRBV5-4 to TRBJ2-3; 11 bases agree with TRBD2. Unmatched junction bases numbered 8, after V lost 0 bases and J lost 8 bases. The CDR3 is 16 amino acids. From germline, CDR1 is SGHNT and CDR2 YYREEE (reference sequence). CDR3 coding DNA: TGTGCCAGCAGCTTGGCCGCTAGCGGGGGGCTAGGTACGCAGTATTTT. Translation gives CASSLAASGGLGTQYF.

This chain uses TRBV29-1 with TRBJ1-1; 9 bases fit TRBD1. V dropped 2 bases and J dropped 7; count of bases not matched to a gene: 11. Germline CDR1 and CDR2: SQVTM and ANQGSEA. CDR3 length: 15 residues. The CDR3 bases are TGCAGCGTTGAACGGACAGGGACGGGACAGGGTGAAGCTTTCTTT. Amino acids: CSVERTGTGQGEAFF.

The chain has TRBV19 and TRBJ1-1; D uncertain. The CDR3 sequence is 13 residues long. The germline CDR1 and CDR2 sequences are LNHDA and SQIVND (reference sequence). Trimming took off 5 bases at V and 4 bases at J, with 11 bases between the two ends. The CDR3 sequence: CASSVVGGTEAFF. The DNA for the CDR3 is TGTGCCAGTAGTGTCGTCGGTGGCACTGAAGCTTTCTTT.